Following are 8 T cell receptor beta chains from one sample sequenced in a study of Ad26.COV2.S vaccination and SARS-CoV-2 variants. Libraries were prepared by immunoSEQ multiplex PCR; TCRdb keeps only in-frame clonotypes and omits some of them. The sample comprises a few hundred thousand clones, 80% to 90% of which are singletons, and about 8% rests with the top ten. Treatment defined: some 19 received Ad26.COV2.S at low or high dose, single or two shots; about five received placebo; per-sample allocation not given. Samples were taken on day 63 after the first vaccine or placebo injection. The sequencing used peripheral blood, collected in a trial of Ad26.COV2.S vaccine versus placebo. Source of these receptors: a person between 18 and 60 years old who received the Ad26.COV2.S COVID-19 vaccine or a placebo.

The CDR3 loop reads CASSQVGRKTGELFF. CDR3 in DNA: TGCGCCAGCAGCCAAGTCGGACGAAAAACCGGGGAGCTGTTTTTT. V and J are TRBV4-1 and TRBJ2-2; D gene uncertain. Germline V lookup: CDR1 MGHRA, CDR2 YSYEKL. The CDR3 runs 15 residues. V was pared by 1 base and J by 5 bases, with 11 bases between.

The chain joins TRBV5-8 to TRBJ1-2; D is perhaps TRBD1 (6 bases). The CDR3 totals 14 residues. With 0 bases removed from V and 4 bases from J, the gap between germline ends came to 10 bases. Looked up from germline, CDR1 is SGHTS and CDR2 is YDEGEE. The CDR3 protein is CASSLGRGFYGYTF. Written as DNA, the CDR3 is TGTGCCAGCAGCTTGGGCAGGGGCTTCTATGGCTACACCTTC. Combining the CDR3 with reference TRBV5-8 and TRBJ1-2 gives the whole variable domain EAGVTQSPTHLIKTRGQQATLRCSPISGHTSVYWYQQALGLGLQFLLWYDEGEERNRGNFPPRFSGRQFPNYSSELNVNALELEDSALYLCASSLGRGFYGYTFGSGTRLTVV.

The V and J genes are TRBV5-6 and TRBJ1-6; D might be TRBD1 (5 bases). Trimming removed 2 bases at V and 4 bases at J, with 7 bases between. Per germline, CDR1 SGHDT and CDR2 YYEEEE. The CDR3 covers 14 residues. The CDR3 is CASSFTGYNSPLHF. In nucleotides, the CDR3 is TGTGCCAGCAGCTTCACAGGTTATAATTCACCCCTCCACTTT.

This clone was found once. The chain couples TRBV7-9 to TRBJ2-3; no firm D call. This CDR3 contains 12 residues. V lost 3 bases to trimming and J lost 9 bases, with 10 bases between them. Per germline, CDR1 SEHNR and CDR2 FQNEAQ (reference sequence). The CDR3 loop reads CASSFTSSTQYF. Written as DNA, the CDR3 is TGTGCCAGCAGCTTTACGTCGAGCACGCAGTATTTT.

The chain couples TRBV11-3 to TRBJ2-3; no clear D gene. Deletions cut 1 base from V and 1 base from J, with 6 bases between. The CDR3 consists of 14 residues. The germline gives CDR1 SGHNT, CDR2 YENEEA. CDR3 sequence: CASSLGFGTDTQYF. The CDR3 nucleotides are TGTGCCAGCAGCTTAGGGTTTGGCACAGATACGCAGTATTTT.

The table lists this clone with a count of one. The chain couples TRBV11-1 to TRBJ1-5, with D unclear. V was clipped by 5 bases and J by 2 bases, with 13 bases between them. Germline V CDR1 and CDR2: SGHAT, FQDESV (reference sequence). The CDR3 is made up of 15 amino acids. CDR3 protein: CASSLSGLGNQPQHF. The CDR3 DNA follows: TGTGCCAGCAGCCTATCGGGTTTAGGCAATCAGCCCCAGCATTTT.

J is TRBJ2-7 and V is TRBV7-9, with 7 bases that match TRBD1. The V segment lost 5 bases and the J segment 5 bases; nucleotides outside the gene matches: 6. The CDR3 has 13 residues. From germline, CDR1 is SEHNR and CDR2 FQNEAQ (reference sequence). The CDR3 nucleotides read TGTGCCAGCAGCCCCGACAGGGTCCACGAGCAGTACTTC. Its translation is CASSPDRVHEQYF.

This chain uses TRBV7-8 with TRBJ2-7; the match to TRBD2 covers 8 bases. The V and J ends lost 1 base and 5 bases, in that order; junction bases with no gene match: 7. Per germline, CDR1 SGHVS and CDR2 FQNEAQ. The CDR3 has 15 residues. The CDR3 DNA reads as TGTGCCAGCAGCTTAGAGCCCGGGGGGGCCAACGAGCAGTACTTC. Protein sequence: CASSLEPGGANEQYF.